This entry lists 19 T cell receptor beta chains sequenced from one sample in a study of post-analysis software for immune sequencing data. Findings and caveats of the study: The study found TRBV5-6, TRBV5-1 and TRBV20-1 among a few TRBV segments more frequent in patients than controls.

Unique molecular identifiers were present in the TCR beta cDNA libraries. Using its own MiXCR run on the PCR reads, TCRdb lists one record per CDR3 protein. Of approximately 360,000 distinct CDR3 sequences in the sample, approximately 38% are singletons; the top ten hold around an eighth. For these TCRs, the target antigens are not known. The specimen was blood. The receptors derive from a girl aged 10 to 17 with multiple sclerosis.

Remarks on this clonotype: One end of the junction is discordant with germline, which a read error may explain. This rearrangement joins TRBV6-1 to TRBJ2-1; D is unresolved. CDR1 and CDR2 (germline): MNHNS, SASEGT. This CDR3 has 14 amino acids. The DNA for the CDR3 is TGTGTCAGCACCCGAACGATTGCTTCCAATGAGCAGTTCTTC. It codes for CVSTRTIASNEQFF.

This chain's CDR3 is CSVAQAGERSYNEQFF. CDR3 in DNA: TGCAGCGTTGCCCAGGCGGGGGAAAGGTCCTACAATGAGCAGTTCTTC. The chain couples TRBV29-1 to TRBJ2-1; 7 bases map to TRBD2. Per the germline V gene, CDR1 is SQVTM and CDR2 is ANQGSEA. V trimming: 4 bases; J trimming: 1 base; junction bases outside the gene matches: 10. The CDR3 runs 16 residues.

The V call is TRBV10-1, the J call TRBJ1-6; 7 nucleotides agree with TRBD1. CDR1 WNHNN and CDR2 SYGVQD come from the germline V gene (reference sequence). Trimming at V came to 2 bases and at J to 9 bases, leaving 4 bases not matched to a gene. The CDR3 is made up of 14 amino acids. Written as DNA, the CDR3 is TGCGCCAGCAGTGAGCGGCCAGGGGGTTCACCCCTCCACTTT. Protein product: CASSERPGGSPLHF.

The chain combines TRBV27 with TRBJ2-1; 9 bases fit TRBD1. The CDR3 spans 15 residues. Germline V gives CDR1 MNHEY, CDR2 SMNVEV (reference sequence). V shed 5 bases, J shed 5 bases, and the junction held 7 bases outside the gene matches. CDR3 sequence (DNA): TGTGCCAGCAGTCTACAGGGGGCTATCCACAATGAGCAGTTCTTC. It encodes CASSLQGAIHNEQFF.

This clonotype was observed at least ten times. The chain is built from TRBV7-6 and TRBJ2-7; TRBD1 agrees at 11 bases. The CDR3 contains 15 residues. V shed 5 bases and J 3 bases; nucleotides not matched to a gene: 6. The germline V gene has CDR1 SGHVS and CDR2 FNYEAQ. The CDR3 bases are TGTGCCAGCAGCCTTGGGACAGGGGGTGGCTACGAGCAGTACTTC. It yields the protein CASSLGTGGGYEQYF.

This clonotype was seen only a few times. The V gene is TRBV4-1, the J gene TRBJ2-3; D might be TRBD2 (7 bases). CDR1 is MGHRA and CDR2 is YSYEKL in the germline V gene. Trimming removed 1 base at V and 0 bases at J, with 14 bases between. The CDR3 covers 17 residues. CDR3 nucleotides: TGCGCCAGCAGCCAAGTTCCGGGGGGCCCTAGCACAGATACGCAGTATTTT. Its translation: CASSQVPGGPSTDTQYF.

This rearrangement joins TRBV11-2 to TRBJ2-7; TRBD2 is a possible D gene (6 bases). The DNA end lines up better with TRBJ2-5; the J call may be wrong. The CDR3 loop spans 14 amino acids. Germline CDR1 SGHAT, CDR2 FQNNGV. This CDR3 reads CASSLMEGLETQYF. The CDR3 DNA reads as TGTGCCAGCAGCTTAATGGAGGGGTTGGAGACCCAGTACTTC.

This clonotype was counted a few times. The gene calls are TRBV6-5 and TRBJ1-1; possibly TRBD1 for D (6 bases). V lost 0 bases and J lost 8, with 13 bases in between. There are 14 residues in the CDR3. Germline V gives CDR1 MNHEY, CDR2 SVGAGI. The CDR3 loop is CASSYSQGRSEAFF. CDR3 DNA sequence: TGTGCCAGCAGTTACTCCCAGGGGCGCTCGGAAGCTTTCTTT.

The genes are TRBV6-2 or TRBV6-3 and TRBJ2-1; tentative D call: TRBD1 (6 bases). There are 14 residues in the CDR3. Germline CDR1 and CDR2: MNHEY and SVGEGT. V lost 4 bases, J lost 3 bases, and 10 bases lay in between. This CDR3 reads CASSSGTLYNEQFF. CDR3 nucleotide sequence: TGTGCCAGCAGTTCCGGGACACTCTACAATGAGCAGTTCTTC.

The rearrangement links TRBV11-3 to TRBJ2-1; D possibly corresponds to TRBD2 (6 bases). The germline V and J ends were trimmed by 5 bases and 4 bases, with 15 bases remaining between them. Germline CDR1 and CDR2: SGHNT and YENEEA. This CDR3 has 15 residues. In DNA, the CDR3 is TGTGCCAGCAGCCCCTCCGCGGGACCGTACAATGAGCAGTTCTTC. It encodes CASSPSAGPYNEQFF.

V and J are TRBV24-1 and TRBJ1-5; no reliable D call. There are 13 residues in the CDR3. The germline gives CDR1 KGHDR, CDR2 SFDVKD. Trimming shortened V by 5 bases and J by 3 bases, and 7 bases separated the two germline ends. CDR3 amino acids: CATSGGINQPQHF. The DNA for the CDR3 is TGTGCCACCAGTGGCGGTATCAATCAGCCCCAGCATTTT.

The DNA for the CDR3 is TGTGCCAGCAGCCCAACAGGGGTTTACGAGCAGTACTTC. This gives the protein CASSPTGVYEQYF. The chain recombines TRBV7-9 with TRBJ2-7, with 7 bases that match TRBD1. Germline V lookup: CDR1 SEHNR, CDR2 FQNEAQ (reference sequence). V trimming: 5 bases; J trimming: 4 bases; junction bases outside the gene matches: 5. This CDR3 is 13 amino acids long.

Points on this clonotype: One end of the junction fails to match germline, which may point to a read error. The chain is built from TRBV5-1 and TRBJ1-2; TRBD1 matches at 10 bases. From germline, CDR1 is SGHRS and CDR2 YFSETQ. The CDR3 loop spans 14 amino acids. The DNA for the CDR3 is TGCGCCAGCAGCGGGGGACAGGGGATCTATAGCTACACCTTC. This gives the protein CASSGGQGIYSYTF.

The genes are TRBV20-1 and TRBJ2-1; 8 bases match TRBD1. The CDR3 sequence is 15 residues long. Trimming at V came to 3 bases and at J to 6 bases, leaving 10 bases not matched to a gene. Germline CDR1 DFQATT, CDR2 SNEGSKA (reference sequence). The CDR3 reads CSARGWTGQVNEQFF. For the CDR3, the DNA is TGCAGTGCTAGGGGCTGGACAGGGCAGGTCAATGAGCAGTTCTTC.

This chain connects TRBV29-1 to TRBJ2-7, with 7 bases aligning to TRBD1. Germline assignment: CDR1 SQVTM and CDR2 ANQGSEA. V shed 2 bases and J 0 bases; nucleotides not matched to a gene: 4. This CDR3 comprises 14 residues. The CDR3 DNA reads TGCAGCGTTGAAACCGGGACAGTCTCCTACGAGCAGTACTTC. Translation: CSVETGTVSYEQYF.

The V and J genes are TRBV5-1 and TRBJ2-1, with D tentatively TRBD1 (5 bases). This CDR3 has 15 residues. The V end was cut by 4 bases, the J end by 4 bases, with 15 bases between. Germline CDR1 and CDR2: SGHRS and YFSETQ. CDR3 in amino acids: CASSGEGVWYNEQFF. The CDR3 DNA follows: TGCGCCAGCAGCGGGGAAGGGGTGTGGTACAATGAGCAGTTCTTC.

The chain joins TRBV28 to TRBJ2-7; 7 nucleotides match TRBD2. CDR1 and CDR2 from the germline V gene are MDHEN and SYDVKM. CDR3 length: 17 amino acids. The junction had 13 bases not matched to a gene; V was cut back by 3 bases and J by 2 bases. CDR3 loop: CASSLASGTVKPYEQYF. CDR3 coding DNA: TGTGCCAGCAGTTTGGCAAGCGGGACGGTTAAACCCTACGAGCAGTACTTC.

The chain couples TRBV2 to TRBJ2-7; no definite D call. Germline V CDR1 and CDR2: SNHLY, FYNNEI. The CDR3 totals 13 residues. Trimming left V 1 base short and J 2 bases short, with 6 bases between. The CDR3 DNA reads TGTGCCAGCAGTGAAGACGACACCTACGAGCAGTACTTC. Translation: CASSEDDTYEQYF.

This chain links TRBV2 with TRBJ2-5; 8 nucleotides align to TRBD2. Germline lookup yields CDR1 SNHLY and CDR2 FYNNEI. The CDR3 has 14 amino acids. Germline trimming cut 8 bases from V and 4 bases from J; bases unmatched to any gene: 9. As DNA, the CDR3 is TGTGCCAGCTCCTCAATACGGGAGGGAGAGACCCAGTACTTC. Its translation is CASSSIREGETQYF.